The T cell receptor (beta chain) under discussion was sequenced for a study of control samples from healthy donors and cancer patients. V lost 3 bases to trimming and J lost 4 bases; unmatched junction nucleotides: 2. From germline, CDR1 is SGHNT and CDR2 YYREEE (reference sequence). The CDR3 has 14 residues. TCRdb's copy holds only in-frame clones and misses some; the assay was immunoSEQ multiplex PCR. The table lists roughly 150,000 clones, over 85% of them singletons, with approximately 2.5% in the top ten. The sample consisted of blood. The V and J genes are TRBV5-4 and TRBJ1-1; 11 bases match TRBD1. The clonotype originates from a man between 50 and 59 years old in good health. The CDR3 nucleotides read TGTGCCAGCAGCTCGGACAGGGGGCTCACTGAAGCTTTCTTT. Translated: CASSSDRGLTEAFF.